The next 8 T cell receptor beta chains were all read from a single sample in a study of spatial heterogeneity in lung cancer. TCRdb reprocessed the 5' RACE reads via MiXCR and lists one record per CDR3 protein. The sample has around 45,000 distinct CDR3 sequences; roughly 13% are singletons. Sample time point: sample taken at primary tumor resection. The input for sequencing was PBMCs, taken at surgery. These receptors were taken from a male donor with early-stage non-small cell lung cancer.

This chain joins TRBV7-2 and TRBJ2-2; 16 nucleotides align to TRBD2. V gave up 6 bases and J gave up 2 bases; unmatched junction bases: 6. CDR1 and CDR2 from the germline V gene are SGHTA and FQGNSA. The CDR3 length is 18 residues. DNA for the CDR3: TGTGCCAGCAGTTTGGGACTAGCGGGAGGGCCTAACACCGGGGAGCTGTTTTTT. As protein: CASSLGLAGGPNTGELFF.

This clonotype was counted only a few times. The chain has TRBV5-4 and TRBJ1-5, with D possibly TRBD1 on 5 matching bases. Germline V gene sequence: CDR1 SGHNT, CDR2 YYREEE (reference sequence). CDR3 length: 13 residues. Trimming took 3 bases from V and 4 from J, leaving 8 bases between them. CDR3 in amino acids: CASSYDSNQPQHF. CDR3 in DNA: TGTGCCAGCAGCTATGACAGTAATCAGCCCCAGCATTTT.

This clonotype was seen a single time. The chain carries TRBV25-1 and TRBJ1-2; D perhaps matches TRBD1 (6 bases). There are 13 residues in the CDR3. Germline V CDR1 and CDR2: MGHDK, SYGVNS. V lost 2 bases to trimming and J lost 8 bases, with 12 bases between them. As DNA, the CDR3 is TGTGCCAGCAGTGAAACTAGGGGGAGAGGCTACACCTTC. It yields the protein CASSETRGRGYTF.

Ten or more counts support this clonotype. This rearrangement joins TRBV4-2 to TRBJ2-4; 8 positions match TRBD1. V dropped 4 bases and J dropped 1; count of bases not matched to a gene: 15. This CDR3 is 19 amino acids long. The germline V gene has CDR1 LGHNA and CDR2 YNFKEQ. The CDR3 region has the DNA TGTGCCAGCAGCCGACCCGGGACAGGAGCCTTAGGGGCCAAAAACATTCAGTACTTC. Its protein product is CASSRPGTGALGAKNIQYF.

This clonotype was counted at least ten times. CDR3 sequence (DNA): TGCGCCAGCAGCATCGGACAGGGACCGCAGTTCTTC. It encodes CASSIGQGPQFF. The gene calls are TRBV5-1 and TRBJ2-1, with 8 bases fitting TRBD1. This CDR3 region has 12 residues. The V segment lost 4 bases and the J segment 12 bases; nucleotides outside the gene matches: 6. Germline CDR1 reads SGHRS; CDR2 reads YFSETQ. Supplemented by reference TRBV5-1 and TRBJ2-1, the full variable domain reads KAGVTQTPRYLIKTRGQQVTLSCSPISGHRSVSWYQQTPGQGLQFLFEYFSETQRNKGNFPGRFSGRQFSNSRSEMNVSTLELGDSALYLCASSIGQGPQFFGPGTRLTVL.

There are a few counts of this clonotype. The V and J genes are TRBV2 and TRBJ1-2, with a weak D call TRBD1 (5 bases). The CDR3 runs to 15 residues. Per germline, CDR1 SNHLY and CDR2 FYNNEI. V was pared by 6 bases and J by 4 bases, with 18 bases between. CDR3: CASSALTGPVYGYTF. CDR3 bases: TGTGCCAGCAGCGCTCTTACAGGCCCCGTCTATGGCTACACCTTC.

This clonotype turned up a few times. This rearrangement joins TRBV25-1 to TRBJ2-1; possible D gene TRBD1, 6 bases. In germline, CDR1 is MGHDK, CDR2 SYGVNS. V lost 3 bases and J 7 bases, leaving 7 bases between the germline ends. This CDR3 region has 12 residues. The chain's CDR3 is CASSETGNEQFF. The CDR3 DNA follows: TGTGCCAGCAGTGAGACAGGAAATGAGCAGTTCTTC. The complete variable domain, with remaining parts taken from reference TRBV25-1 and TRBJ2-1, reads EADIYQTPRYLVIGTGKKITLECSQTMGHDKMYWYQQDPGMELHLIHYSYGVNSTEKGDLSSESTVSRIRTEHFPLTLESARPSHTSQYLCASSETGNEQFFGPGTRLTVL.

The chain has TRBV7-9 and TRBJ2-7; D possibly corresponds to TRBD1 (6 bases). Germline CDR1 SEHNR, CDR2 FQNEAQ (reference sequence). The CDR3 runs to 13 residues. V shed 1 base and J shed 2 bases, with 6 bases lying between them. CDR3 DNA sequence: TGTGCCAGCAGCTTAGACAGGGCCTACGAGCAGTACTTC. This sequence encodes CASSLDRAYEQYF.